These T cell receptor beta chains were read from a single sample in a study of T cell changes during pregnancy in multiple sclerosis. Sequenced by immunoSEQ multiplex PCR; TCRdb stores in-frame clones only, minus some. This sample has around 57,000 clones, with roughly 91% found just once. Source: peripheral blood, taken after pregnancy. These receptors were taken from a female donor in good health, enrolled as a control in a pregnancy study. CDR3s include the opening cysteine and the closing phenylalanine or tryptophan. Each record gives: V gene, clone size, D gene, J gene, CDR3 protein, CDR3 DNA. D genes are given only for firm matches. A clone size is listed for some rows: how often the clone was seen (once, few, many), or a class if it is expanded.

v_gene: TRBV7-3
abundance: -
d_gene: TRBD2
j_gene: TRBJ2-3
CDR3aa: CASSLTGIAGGQDTQYF
CDR3nt: TGTGCCAGCAGCTTAACAGGGATAGCGGGGGGGCAGGATACGCAGTATTTT

v_gene: TRBV19
abundance: few
d_gene: -
j_gene: TRBJ1-5
CDR3aa: CASRETGWNQPQHF
CDR3nt: TGTGCCAGTAGGGAAACAGGGTGGAATCAGCCCCAGCATTTT

v_gene: TRBV5-1
abundance: -
d_gene: TRBD1
j_gene: TRBJ2-6
CDR3aa: CASSLGQGGSAGANVLTF
CDR3nt: TGCGCCAGCAGCTTGGGACAGGGTGGTTCGGCTGGGGCCAACGTCCTGACTTTC

v_gene: TRBV7-9
abundance: -
d_gene: -
j_gene: TRBJ2-7
CDR3aa: CASSSFGQNSYEQYF
CDR3nt: TGTGCCAGCAGCTCCTTTGGACAGAACTCCTACGAGCAGTACTTC

v_gene: TRBV11-3
abundance: -
d_gene: -
j_gene: TRBJ1-4
CDR3aa: CASSFGTRGEKLFF
CDR3nt: TGTGCCAGCAGCTTTGGTACCCGAGGGGAAAAACTGTTTTTT

v_gene: TRBV7-9
abundance: few
d_gene: -
j_gene: TRBJ1-5
CDR3aa: CASSLHAGRNQPQHF
CDR3nt: TGTGCCAGCAGCTTACATGCAGGGCGCAATCAGCCCCAGCATTTT

v_gene: TRBV5-6
abundance: -
d_gene: TRBD2
j_gene: TRBJ2-1
CDR3aa: CASSLAVLAANNEQFF
CDR3nt: TGTGCCAGCAGCTTGGCGGTGCTAGCGGCCAACAATGAGCAGTTCTTC

v_gene: TRBV6-1
abundance: few
d_gene: -
j_gene: TRBJ1-1
CDR3aa: CASSESLVLASTEAFF
CDR3nt: TGTGCCAGCAGTGAAAGTCTAGTCCTCGCGAGCACTGAAGCTTTCTTT

v_gene: TRBV19
abundance: -
d_gene: -
j_gene: TRBJ1-2
CDR3aa: CASSPGERFGYGYTF
CDR3nt: TGTGCCAGTAGCCCCGGGGAAAGGTTTGGCTATGGCTACACCTTC

v_gene: TRBV6-6
abundance: -
d_gene: -
j_gene: TRBJ1-1
CDR3aa: CASSRSPGANTEAFF
CDR3nt: TGTGCCAGCAGCCGATCCCCTGGGGCGAACACTGAAGCTTTCTTT

v_gene: TRBV30
abundance: -
d_gene: TRBD1
j_gene: TRBJ1-2
CDR3aa: CAWRGGTGARWGSYGYTF
CDR3nt: TGTGCCTGGAGGGGAGGGACAGGGGCCCGCTGGGGCTCCTATGGCTACACCTTC

v_gene: TRBV7-2
abundance: -
d_gene: TRBD1
j_gene: TRBJ2-1
CDR3aa: CASSSTGGNEQFF
CDR3nt: TGTGCCAGCAGCTCGACAGGGGGCAATGAGCAGTTCTTC

v_gene: TRBV7-8
abundance: -
d_gene: TRBD1
j_gene: TRBJ1-3
CDR3aa: CASSSGTGSGNTIYF
CDR3nt: TGTGCCAGCAGCTCCGGGACAGGCTCTGGAAACACCATATATTTT

v_gene: TRBV19
abundance: -
d_gene: TRBD1
j_gene: TRBJ1-1
CDR3aa: CASSISFLAGGSTEAFF
CDR3nt: TGTGCCAGTAGTATAAGCTTTCTGGCAGGGGGAAGCACTGAAGCTTTCTTT

v_gene: TRBV19
abundance: few
d_gene: -
j_gene: TRBJ1-1
CDR3aa: CASSISGGDTEAFF
CDR3nt: TGTGCCAGTAGTATTTCGGGAGGGGACACTGAAGCTTTCTTT

v_gene: TRBV25-1
abundance: once
d_gene: TRBD1
j_gene: TRBJ1-2
CDR3aa: CASTGTGSHYGYTF
CDR3nt: TGTGCCAGCACCGGGACAGGGTCCCACTATGGCTACACCTTC

v_gene: TRBV5-1
abundance: few
d_gene: TRBD1
j_gene: TRBJ1-2
CDR3aa: CASSPGQGAGYGYTF
CDR3nt: TGCGCCAGCAGCCCTGGACAGGGGGCTGGGTATGGCTACACCTTC

v_gene: TRBV7-2
abundance: -
d_gene: -
j_gene: TRBJ1-5
CDR3aa: CASSTGDGQPQHF
CDR3nt: TGTGCCAGCAGTACGGGGGATGGTCAGCCCCAGCATTTT

v_gene: TRBV19
abundance: -
d_gene: -
j_gene: TRBJ1-5
CDR3aa: CASKYGQAQGAQHF
CDR3nt: TGTGCCAGTAAATATGGGCAGGCCCAAGGGGCCCAGCATTTT

v_gene: TRBV6-4
abundance: -
d_gene: TRBD2
j_gene: TRBJ2-1
CDR3aa: CASSVAGEGNEQFF
CDR3nt: TGTGCCAGCAGTGTTGCGGGGGAGGGTAATGAGCAGTTCTTC

v_gene: TRBV27
abundance: -
d_gene: TRBD1
j_gene: TRBJ1-5
CDR3aa: CASRRTGFDQPQHF
CDR3nt: TGTGCCAGCCGCCGGACAGGGTTTGATCAGCCCCAGCATTTT

v_gene: TRBV6-6
abundance: -
d_gene: -
j_gene: TRBJ2-3
CDR3aa: CASSPSRRGDTQYF
CDR3nt: TGTGCCAGCAGTCCCTCCCGTAGAGGAGATACGCAGTATTTT